Each of the 4 T cell receptor beta chains below was sequenced from the same sample in a study. MiXCR was run by TCRdb on the RT-PCR reads, yielding one entry per CDR3 protein. The sample shows about 680,000 distinct CDR3 sequences, approximately 15% of them seen only once. The sequenced sample consisted of memory CD4+ T cells from blood. The receptors were gathered from a female donor in good health, serving as a healthy control.

Ten or more counts support this clonotype. J is TRBJ2-1 and V is TRBV20-1; no definite D call. The CDR3 has 13 residues. Germline V CDR1 and CDR2: DFQATT, SNEGSKA (reference sequence). In DNA, the CDR3 is TGCAGGCCCTCAGGATCGCCTAACAATGAGCAGTTCTTC. Its translation: CRPSGSPNNEQFF.

This clonotype appeared a few times. The genes are TRBV20-1 and TRBJ1-1; D is possibly TRBD1 (5 bases). Trimming pared 2 bases from V and 6 bases from J, leaving 16 bases between. There are 14 residues in the CDR3. Germline-derived CDR1 and CDR2 are DFQATT and SNEGSKA (reference sequence). The CDR3 protein is CSARLQGKIPEAFF. Here the CDR3 DNA reads TGCAGTGCTAGATTGCAGGGAAAGATTCCTGAAGCTTTCTTT.

This clonotype was seen a handful of times. This chain uses TRBV7-9 with TRBJ2-7, with D perhaps TRBD1 or TRBD2 (5 bases each). With 5 bases removed from V and 0 bases from J, the gap between germline ends came to 11 bases. Per germline, CDR1 SEHNR and CDR2 FQNEAQ (reference sequence). The CDR3 sequence is 14 residues long. CDR3: CASSRDAGSYEQYF. The CDR3 region has the DNA TGTGCCAGCAGCCGGGACGCGGGCTCCTACGAGCAGTACTTC.

This clonotype was seen a handful of times. J is TRBJ2-1 and V is TRBV28, with 7 bases that match TRBD2. The V segment lost 5 bases and the J segment 1 base; nucleotides outside the gene matches: 5. This CDR3 region has 15 residues. Germline CDR1 is MDHEN and CDR2 is SYDVKM. The CDR3 is CASSPWRESYNEQFF. DNA for the CDR3: TGTGCCAGCAGTCCCTGGCGGGAGTCCTACAATGAGCAGTTCTTC.